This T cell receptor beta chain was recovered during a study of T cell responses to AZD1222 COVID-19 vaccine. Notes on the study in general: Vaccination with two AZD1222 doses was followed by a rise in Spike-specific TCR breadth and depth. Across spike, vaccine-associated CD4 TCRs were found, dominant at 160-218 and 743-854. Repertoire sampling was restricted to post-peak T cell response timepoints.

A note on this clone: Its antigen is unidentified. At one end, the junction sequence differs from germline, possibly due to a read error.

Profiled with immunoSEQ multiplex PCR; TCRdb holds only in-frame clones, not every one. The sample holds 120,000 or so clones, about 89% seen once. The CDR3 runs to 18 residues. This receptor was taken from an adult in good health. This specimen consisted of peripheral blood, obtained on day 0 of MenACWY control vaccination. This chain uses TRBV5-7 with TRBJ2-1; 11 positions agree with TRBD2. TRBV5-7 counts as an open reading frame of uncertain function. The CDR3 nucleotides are TGTGCCAGCACCTTGCAACTAGCGGGAGCCCCTCTCTACAATGAGCAGTTCTTC. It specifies CASTLQLAGAPLYNEQFF.